These 8 T cell receptor beta chains originate from one sample sequenced in a study of post-analysis software for immune sequencing data. The authors incorporated unique molecular identifiers into the TCR beta cDNA libraries. TCRdb analysed the PCR reads with MiXCR anew, one entry per CDR3 protein. The sample yields hundreds of thousands of distinct CDR3 sequences, more than 50% seen once. Study-wide findings and caveats: A few TRBV segments appeared more often in patients than in controls, and TRBV5-6, TRBV5-1 and TRBV20-1 were among these.

These receptors lack a known antigen. The sequencing sample was made of blood. These receptors were taken from a girl aged 2 to 10 with multiple sclerosis.

CDR3 residues: CASSLGVLGANVLTF. The CDR3 nucleotides are TGTGCCAGCAGCTTGGGAGTTCTGGGGGCCAACGTCCTGACTTTC. The V call is TRBV5-5, the J call TRBJ2-6; unclear D gene. V was shortened by 0 bases and J by 4 bases, with 8 bases between the two germline ends. CDR1 and CDR2 (germline): SGHKS, YYEKEE (reference sequence). The CDR3 has 15 residues.

Only a few counts were recorded for this clonotype. The V gene is TRBV7-6, the J gene TRBJ2-3, with unresolved D. This CDR3 has 15 residues. Trimming stripped 2 bases from V and 4 bases from J, with 13 bases between. CDR1 is SGHVS and CDR2 is FNYEAQ in the germline V gene. Here the CDR3 DNA reads TGTGCCAGCAGCTTAACCTCGACCGGCCCAGATACGCAGTATTTT. Its translation: CASSLTSTGPDTQYF.

V is TRBV6-6 and J is TRBJ2-7; D possibly corresponds to TRBD1 (5 bases). The assigned J gene may be wrong: the sequence end matches TRBJ2-4 better. The CDR3 sequence is 15 residues long. Germline CDR1 and CDR2: MNHNY and SVGAGI (reference sequence). CDR3 region: CASSSARDSKNIQYF. The CDR3 nucleotides are TGTGCCAGCAGCTCCGCTCGAGACAGTAAAAACATTCAGTACTTC.

This clonotype was counted between two and nine times. The chain uses TRBV7-6 and TRBJ2-1; unclear D gene. The CDR3 is 13 residues long. Germline CDR1 and CDR2: SGHVS and FNYEAQ. V lost 8 bases and J lost 8, with 16 bases in between. CDR3 DNA: TGTGCCAGCGGATTTGGGGAAGGAGATGAGCAGTTCTTC. It specifies CASGFGEGDEQFF.

This clonotype occurred many times. This chain uses TRBV5-5 with TRBJ2-1, with 13 bases aligning to TRBD2. J was trimmed by 3 bases and V by 5 bases; bases with no gene match: 11. Germline assignment: CDR1 SGHKS and CDR2 YYEKEE (reference sequence). The CDR3 runs to 18 residues. The CDR3 region is CASRPGLAGVLDYNEQFF. Written as DNA, the CDR3 is TGTGCCAGCAGACCAGGACTAGCGGGAGTTCTCGACTACAATGAGCAGTTCTTC.

This chain connects TRBV5-1 to TRBJ2-7, with 8 bases that match TRBD2. The CDR3 covers 17 residues. J was trimmed by 0 bases and V by 2 bases; bases with no gene match: 10. Germline CDR1 and CDR2: SGHRS and YFSETQ. Here the CDR3 reads CASSFELAVGSSYEQYF. CDR3 bases: TGCGCCAGCAGCTTCGAACTAGCGGTCGGTAGCTCCTACGAGCAGTACTTC.

This clonotype was counted only a few times. CDR3 region: CASRGYVQGYNEQFF. In nucleotides, the CDR3 is TGTGCCAGCAGGGGGTATGTACAGGGCTACAATGAGCAGTTCTTC. The genes are TRBV6-1 and TRBJ2-1, with D tentatively TRBD1 (6 bases). CDR1 MNHNS and CDR2 SASEGT come from the germline V gene. The CDR3 contains 15 residues. V lost 6 bases and J 3 bases, leaving 15 bases between the germline ends.

This clonotype was observed a single time. The chain couples TRBV20-1 to TRBJ2-3; D is perhaps TRBD1 (6 bases). The germline V gene encodes CDR1 DFQATT and CDR2 SNEGSKA (reference sequence). The germline V and J ends were trimmed by 4 bases and 6 bases, with 14 bases remaining between them. This CDR3 contains 13 residues. The chain's CDR3 is CSAKDQGPDTQYF. CDR3 sequence (DNA): TGCAGTGCTAAGGACCAGGGGCCCGATACGCAGTATTTT.